This T cell receptor (beta chain) stems from a study of blood T cell repertoires in COVID-19. Study overall: COVID-19 samples collected from the United States, Italy and Spain covered acute and convalescent phases. PBMCs, B-cell-depleted T cells, or T cells provided the cDNA or gDNA that made up the material.

The method was immunoSEQ multiplex PCR; TCRdb's version includes in-frame clones alone and lacks a portion of them. The profile shows about 490,000 clones, approximately 85% of them singletons. The clonotype was recovered from a human donor in a cohort sampled during active COVID-19. The source material was peripheral blood.

CDR3 nucleotide sequence: TGTGCCAGCAGTTCACCGGGACAGGGGGGTGAAAAACTGTTTTTT. It translates to CASSSPGQGGEKLFF. The chain has TRBV28 and TRBJ1-4, with 11 bases that match TRBD1. From germline, CDR1 is MDHEN and CDR2 SYDVKM. The CDR3 consists of 15 residues. V dropped 4 bases and J dropped 7; count of bases not matched to a gene: 5.